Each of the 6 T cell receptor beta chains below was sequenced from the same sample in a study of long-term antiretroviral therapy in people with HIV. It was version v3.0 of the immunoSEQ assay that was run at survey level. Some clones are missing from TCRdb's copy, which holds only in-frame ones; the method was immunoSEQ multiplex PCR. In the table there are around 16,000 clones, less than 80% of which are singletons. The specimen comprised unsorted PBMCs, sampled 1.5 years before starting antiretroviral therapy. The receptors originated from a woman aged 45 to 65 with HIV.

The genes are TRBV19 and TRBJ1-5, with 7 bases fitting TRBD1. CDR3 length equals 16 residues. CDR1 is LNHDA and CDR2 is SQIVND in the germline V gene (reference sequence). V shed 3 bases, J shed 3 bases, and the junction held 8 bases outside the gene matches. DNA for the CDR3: TGTGCCAGTAGTATCTCAGGGGGGAGTATCAATCAGCCCCAGCATTTT. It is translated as CASSISGGSINQPQHF. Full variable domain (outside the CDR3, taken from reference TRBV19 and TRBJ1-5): DGGITQSPKYLFRKEGQNVTLSCEQNLNHDAMYWYRQDPGQGLRLIYYSQIVNDFQKGDIAEGYSVSREKKESFPLTVTSAQKNPTAFYLCASSISGGSINQPQHFGDGTRLSIL.

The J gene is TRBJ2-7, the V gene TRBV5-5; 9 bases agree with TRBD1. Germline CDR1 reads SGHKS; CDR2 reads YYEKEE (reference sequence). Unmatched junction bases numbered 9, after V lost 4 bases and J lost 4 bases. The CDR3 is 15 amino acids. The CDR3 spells CASSPRVGQGYEQYF. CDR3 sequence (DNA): TGTGCCAGCAGCCCTCGAGTGGGACAGGGATACGAGCAGTACTTC.

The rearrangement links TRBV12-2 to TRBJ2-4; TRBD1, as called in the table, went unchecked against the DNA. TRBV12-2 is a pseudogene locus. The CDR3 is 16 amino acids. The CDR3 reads CASRPDRTLAKNIQYF. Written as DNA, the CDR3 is TGTGCAAGTCGACCGGACAGGACCTTAGCCAAAAACATTCAGTACTTC.

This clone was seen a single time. The CDR3 nucleotides are TGTGCCACCAGCAGAGGAAGTACGGGTTTAAACGAAAAACTGTTTTTT. Translating gives CATSRGSTGLNEKLFF. The V and J genes are TRBV15 and TRBJ1-4; D unclear. CDR1 is LNHNV and CDR2 is YYDKDF in the germline V gene (reference sequence). CDR3 length equals 16 residues. V lost 1 base to trimming and J lost 8 bases, with 17 bases between them.

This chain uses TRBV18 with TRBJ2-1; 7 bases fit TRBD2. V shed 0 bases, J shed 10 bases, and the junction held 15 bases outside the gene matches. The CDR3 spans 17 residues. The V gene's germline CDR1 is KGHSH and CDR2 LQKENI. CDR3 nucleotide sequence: TGTGCCAGCTCACCACCGGTCGCTAGCGGTGCGTGGGGGGAGCAGTTCTTC. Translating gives CASSPPVASGAWGEQFF.

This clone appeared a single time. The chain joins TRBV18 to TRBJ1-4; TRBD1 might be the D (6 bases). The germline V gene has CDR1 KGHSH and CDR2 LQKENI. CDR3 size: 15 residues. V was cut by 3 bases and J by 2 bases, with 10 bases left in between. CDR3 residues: CASSPTGRTNEKLFF. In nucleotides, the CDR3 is TGTGCCAGCTCACCCACAGGGAGGACTAATGAAAAACTGTTTTTT.